The clone carrying this T cell receptor beta chain was observed a single time. Its specificity is unknown. The sample comes from a study of T cell responses to AZD1222 COVID-19 vaccine. Method: immunoSEQ multiplex PCR; TCRdb's copy keeps in-frame clones and lacks some. The sample shows roughly 97,000 clones, around 88% of them seen only once. CDR1 LNHDA and CDR2 SQIVND come from the germline V gene (reference sequence). V gave up 5 bases and J gave up 0 bases; unmatched junction bases: 6. The CDR3 runs 15 residues. Study-wide points: Regions 160-218 and 743-854 held dominance among vaccine-associated CD4 TCRs, which spanned spike. Without day 14 samples, only post-peak T cell repertoires were studied. Of spike-specific TCRs, nearly half reportedly target regions left unmutated in variants.

This rearrangement joins TRBV19 to TRBJ2-7, with 8 positions matching TRBD2. This specimen consisted of peripheral blood, obtained on day 0 of AZD1222 vaccination. The source is an adult in good health. CDR3 amino acids: CASSLDGTSSYEQYF. DNA for the CDR3: TGTGCCAGTAGTCTCGACGGGACTAGCTCCTACGAGCAGTACTTC.